This T cell receptor (beta chain) was profiled in a study of blood T cell repertoires in COVID-19. Study at large: From the United States, Italy and Spain came samples of acute and convalescent COVID-19. Nucleic acid was either cDNA or gDNA, and it came from T cells, B-cell-depleted T cells, or PBMCs.

Measured with immunoSEQ multiplex PCR; TCRdb has only the in-frame clones, and not every one. This sample has about 140,000 clones, with 79% found just once. Sequences were obtained from peripheral blood. This TCR was sampled from a man aged 55 to 70 with acute or convalescent COVID-19.

The CDR3 spells CASSLGRNTEAFF. The CDR3 nucleotides read TGTGCCAGCAGTTTAGGCAGGAACACTGAAGCTTTCTTT. J is TRBJ1-1 and V is TRBV28; unclear D gene. Germline V gives CDR1 MDHEN, CDR2 SYDVKM. This CDR3 region has 13 residues. Trimming shortened V by 2 bases and J by 1 base, and 5 bases separated the two germline ends.